Listed here are 24 T cell receptor beta chains from one sample, sequenced in a study of cytomegalovirus exposure and HLA in healthy donors (dated by TCRdb to the late 2010s). Library prep was done by the immunoSEQ multiplex PCR assay. A mixture of 60 forward primers for TCR Vbeta segments and 13 reverse primers for TCR Jbeta segments was used in the multiplex PCR. Drawn from immuneACCESS, this table holds only the in-frame rearrangements with V and J called that TCRdb kept. Clones are partly lost; checked studies trace under half to an unresolved V gene and leave the rest unexplained. For this sample the table gives about 160,000 clones, of which about three quarters were detected only once. The top ten clonotypes cover roughly 3% of the sample. Sequencing used PBMCs. These receptors were taken from a woman aged 35 to 49 in good health and CMV-seronegative.

The chain has TRBV14 and TRBJ1-2; D is unclear. Trimming left V 1 base short and J 4 bases short, with 7 bases between. CDR3 length equals 13 residues. CDR1 SGHDN and CDR2 FVKESK come from the germline V gene. This chain's CDR3 is CASSQVPLYGYTF. Here the CDR3 DNA reads TGTGCCAGCAGCCAAGTTCCTCTCTATGGCTACACCTTC. Together with reference TRBV14 and TRBJ1-2, the CDR3 gives the full variable domain: EAGVTQFPSHSVIEKGQTVTLRCDPISGHDNLYWYRRVMGKEIKFLLHFVKESKQDESGMPNNRFLAERTGGTYSTLKVQPAELEDSGVYFCASSQVPLYGYTFGSGTRLTVV.

The rearrangement links TRBV10-3 to TRBJ1-1; maybe TRBD1 (5 bases). The V gene's germline CDR1 is ENHRY and CDR2 SYGVKD. CDR3 length equals 13 residues. The V and J ends lost 3 bases and 1 base respectively, with 6 bases between them. As DNA, the CDR3 is TGTGCCATCAGTGATAGGGGGAACACTGAAGCTTTCTTT. This gives the protein CAISDRGNTEAFF.

V and J are TRBV2 and TRBJ2-5, with 7 bases identical to TRBD2. The germline V gene has CDR1 SNHLY and CDR2 FYNNEI. This CDR3 is built from 13 residues. After removal of 3 bases from V and 8 bases from J, the junction contained 6 bases not matched to a gene. The CDR3 is CASSDGGFVTQYF. The CDR3 DNA reads as TGTGCCAGCAGTGACGGGGGGTTTGTTACCCAGTACTTC.

Points on this clone: The same CDR3 also results from other DNA sequences found in this sample. V and J are TRBV5-4 and TRBJ2-3; possible D gene TRBD2, 6 bases. Looked up from germline, CDR1 is SGHNT and CDR2 is YYREEE (reference sequence). This CDR3 spans 14 amino acids. The ends were cut back, 4 bases at V and 1 base at J, with 10 bases in the middle. CDR3 sequence reads: CASSLGGGTDTQYF. The CDR3 nucleotides read TGTGCCAGCAGCCTCGGGGGAGGCACAGATACGCAGTATTTT.

The chain uses TRBV6-5 and TRBJ1-2, with D maybe TRBD1 (5 bases). Per germline, CDR1 MNHEY and CDR2 SVGAGI. The CDR3 loop spans 15 amino acids. V was pared by 7 bases and J by 7 bases, with 22 bases between. CDR3 coding DNA: TGTGCCAGCAACCAGAGAGTTGGGGGGAAGGGTGGCTACACCTTC. It encodes CASNQRVGGKGGYTF.

The V and J genes are TRBV19 and TRBJ1-6; 8 positions agree with TRBD1. Losses at the gene ends were 2 bases for V and 9 bases for J; bases not matched to a gene: 6. The CDR3 length is 15 residues. The germline V gene encodes CDR1 LNHDA and CDR2 SQIVND (reference sequence). For the CDR3, the DNA is TGTGCCAGTAGTATATCAGGGGGCGGCAGTTCACCCCTCCACTTT. Its protein is CASSISGGGSSPLHF.

The gene calls are TRBV10-2 and TRBJ2-7, with 12 bases lining up with TRBD1. Germline V lookup: CDR1 WSHSY, CDR2 SAAADI. The V segment lost 2 bases and the J segment 3 bases; nucleotides outside the gene matches: 8. The CDR3 length is 17 residues. The CDR3 DNA reads as TGCGCCAGCAGTGAGCTGGGACAGGGGGCATTCCGCTACGAGCAGTACTTC. It encodes CASSELGQGAFRYEQYF.

The chain couples TRBV7-9 to TRBJ2-1, with 7 bases aligning to TRBD1. The CDR3 consists of 16 residues. Germline V gene data show CDR1 as SEHNR and CDR2 as FQNEAQ (reference sequence). J was trimmed by 5 bases and V by 5 bases; bases with no gene match: 12. CDR3 sequence: CASSPYTGTVDNEQFF. CDR3 in DNA: TGTGCCAGCAGCCCATATACCGGGACAGTAGACAATGAGCAGTTCTTC.

This clone was seen more than once but under ten times. V usage is TRBV6-1 and J usage is TRBJ1-2, with D unclear. Germline V gene sequence: CDR1 MNHNS, CDR2 SASEGT. The CDR3 consists of 13 residues. V was shortened by 6 bases and J by 0 bases, with 8 bases between the two germline ends. The CDR3 here is CASSQTANYGYTF. The CDR3 nucleotides are TGTGCCAGCAGCCAAACAGCTAACTATGGCTACACCTTC.

This rearrangement joins TRBV5-1 to TRBJ1-5; 8 nucleotides agree with TRBD1. The CDR3 length is 14 residues. Germline CDR1 SGHRS, CDR2 YFSETQ. After removal of 0 bases from V and 6 bases from J, the junction contained 2 bases not matched to a gene. CDR3 region: CASSLDRGGQPQHF. Written as DNA, the CDR3 is TGCGCCAGCAGCTTGGACAGGGGGGGTCAGCCCCAGCATTTT.

This chain connects TRBV15 to TRBJ2-3, with TRBD2 matching over 9 bases. This CDR3 comprises 13 residues. The trim removed 11 bases at V and 3 bases at J, leaving 6 bases unmatched. Germline-derived CDR1 and CDR2 are LNHNV and YYDKDF (reference sequence). The CDR3 reads CASLAGGTDTQYF. CDR3 DNA: TGTGCCTCTCTCGCGGGGGGGACAGATACGCAGTATTTT.

This clone was counted a few times. CDR3 protein: CASIRGPAGTEAFF. Here the CDR3 DNA reads TGTGCCAGCATCCGAGGGCCTGCGGGCACTGAAGCTTTCTTT. The gene calls are TRBV11-2 and TRBJ1-1; D gene unclear. This CDR3 has 14 amino acids. The germline V gene encodes CDR1 SGHAT and CDR2 FQNNGV. V was cut by 7 bases and J by 4 bases, with 16 bases left in between.

The chain has TRBV9 and TRBJ1-3, with D unclear. Between the trimmed V and J ends, which lost 3 bases and 0 bases, there was a span of 13 bases. Germline CDR1 and CDR2: SGDLS and YYNGEE. The CDR3 contains 16 residues. Written as DNA, the CDR3 is TGTGCCAGCAGCGCGACGGGGTCTTACTCTGGAAACACCATATATTTT. This gives the protein CASSATGSYSGNTIYF.

V is TRBV4-2 and J is TRBJ2-1; TRBD2 matches 9 bases. This CDR3 is built from 15 residues. Trimming cost V 4 bases and J 7 bases; bases outside gene matches: 8. The germline gives CDR1 LGHNA, CDR2 YNFKEQ. The CDR3 reads CASSPRRGGENEQFF. DNA for the CDR3: TGTGCCAGCAGCCCGAGGCGGGGGGGGGAAAATGAGCAGTTCTTC.

This clone was detected only a few times. Other DNA sequences of this sample code for an identical CDR3. V and J are TRBV2 and TRBJ1-1; D uncertain. The germline V and J ends were trimmed by 2 bases and 4 bases, with 8 bases remaining between them. The CDR3 loop spans 13 amino acids. The germline V gene has CDR1 SNHLY and CDR2 FYNNEI. The CDR3 here is CASSEFRGTEAFF. As DNA, the CDR3 is TGTGCCAGCAGTGAATTTCGAGGCACTGAAGCTTTCTTT.

This chain links TRBV5-1 with TRBJ2-5, with TRBD2 as a possible D gene (6 bases). The J call could be wrong; TRBJ2-7 is a better fit for the DNA end. CDR1 is SGHRS and CDR2 is YFSETQ in the germline V gene. The CDR3 loop spans 14 amino acids. CDR3 amino acids: CASSLSQGGYEQYF. Here the CDR3 DNA reads TGCGCCAGCAGCTTGTCTCAGGGAGGCTACGAGCAGTACTTC.

This clone turned up a few times. This rearrangement joins TRBV5-1 to TRBJ2-3; tentative D call: TRBD1 (6 bases). CDR3 length: 13 amino acids. Germline lookup yields CDR1 SGHRS and CDR2 YFSETQ. Deletions cut 2 bases from V and 8 bases from J, with 12 bases between. CDR3: CASSLPLQGTQYF. The CDR3 DNA reads TGCGCCAGCAGCTTACCCCTACAGGGTACGCAGTATTTT.

The V call is TRBV2, the J call TRBJ2-1; 8 bases line up with TRBD2. V lost 6 bases, J lost 1 base, and 5 bases stayed unmatched. This CDR3 has 15 amino acids. Germline V lookup: CDR1 SNHLY, CDR2 FYNNEI. CDR3 DNA: TGTGCCAGCAGGCCCCGGGGGGGTTCCTACAATGAGCAGTTCTTC. Protein: CASRPRGGSYNEQFF.

J is TRBJ2-5 and V is TRBV5-4, with 7 bases aligning to TRBD1. The V gene's germline CDR1 is SGHNT and CDR2 YYREEE (reference sequence). The CDR3 has 13 amino acids. The V gene end was trimmed by 4 bases and the J gene end by 5 bases; junction bases not matched to a gene: 5. As DNA, the CDR3 is TGTGCCAGCAGCGCCGACAGGGTGGAGACCCAGTACTTC. Residues: CASSADRVETQYF.

The genes are TRBV28 and TRBJ2-7; D possibly corresponds to TRBD1 (5 bases). V was pared by 5 bases and J by 2 bases, with 19 bases between. The germline CDR1 and CDR2 sequences are MDHEN and SYDVKM. CDR3 size: 16 residues. CDR3: CASSNLKWGRTYEQYF. The CDR3 DNA is TGTGCCAGCAGTAACCTCAAGTGGGGCAGAACCTACGAGCAGTACTTC. The whole variable domain, remainder taken from reference TRBV28 and TRBJ2-7, is DVKVTQSSRYLVKRTGEKVFLECVQDMDHENMFWYRQDPGLGLRLIYFSYDVKMKEKGDIPEGYSVSREKKERFSLILESASTNQTSMYLCASSNLKWGRTYEQYFGPGTRLTVT.

This chain links TRBV5-1 with TRBJ2-7; TRBD2 matches 10 bases. The V and J ends lost 2 bases and 5 bases, in that order; junction bases with no gene match: 7. This CDR3 spans 15 amino acids. CDR1 is SGHRS, CDR2 YFSETQ, per germline. The CDR3 sequence is CASSFERGGDHEQYF. DNA for the CDR3: TGCGCCAGCAGCTTTGAGCGGGGGGGCGACCACGAGCAGTACTTC.

In this sample, this clone turned up a few times. For the CDR3, the DNA is TGTGCCAGCATAAAGGGGTCTAGCGCAGCCCCCTACTCCTACGAGCAGTACTTC. This codes for CASIKGSSAAPYSYEQYF. The V and J genes are TRBV5-6 and TRBJ2-7; maybe TRBD2 (6 bases). From germline, CDR1 is SGHDT and CDR2 YYEEEE. Trimming cost V 6 bases and J 0 bases, with 25 bases left between them. The CDR3 loop spans 18 amino acids.

This clone was detected a few times. The chain employs TRBV7-8 and TRBJ1-4, with D perhaps matching TRBD1 (5 bases). The V gene lost 2 bases and the J gene lost 5 bases, with 15 bases spanning the gap. The CDR3 contains 16 residues. Germline V gives CDR1 SGHVS, CDR2 FQNEAQ. CDR3 sequence reads: CASSLLGGALNEKLFF. CDR3 DNA: TGTGCCAGCAGCTTACTGGGCGGGGCCCTAAATGAAAAACTGTTTTTT.

The rearrangement uses TRBV29-1 and TRBJ1-2; D might be TRBD1 (5 bases). Germline V gene lookup returns CDR1 SQVTM and CDR2 ANQGSEA. The V gene lost 4 bases and the J gene lost 2 bases, with 14 bases spanning the gap. The CDR3 extends over 14 amino acids. The CDR3 DNA reads TGCAGCGTTGTTATCCCGCCAGGGAACTATGGCTACACCTTC. Encoded protein: CSVVIPPGNYGYTF.